This passage covers 18 T cell receptor beta chains from one sample sequenced in a study of shared T cell receptors in the human thymus. The data were produced by immunoSEQ multiplex PCR, yet TCRdb's version contains in-frame clones alone and is incomplete. The table includes hundreds of thousands of clones, roughly 90% detected once. This sample was shared with a second study, whose subject was human thymus T cells.

The sequencing input was thymocytes. The source of these receptors is a boy under two years old with a congenital heart defect.

This clone was observed a few times. The V gene is TRBV27, the J gene TRBJ2-5; D gene unclear. Per germline, CDR1 MNHEY and CDR2 SMNVEV (reference sequence). The CDR3 loop spans 13 amino acids. V was trimmed by 0 bases and J by 5 bases, leaving 7 bases between them. CDR3 protein: CASSLSVGETQYF. The DNA of the CDR3 is TGTGCCAGCAGTTTATCCGTCGGGGAGACCCAGTACTTC.

The chain uses TRBV2 and TRBJ2-3; 10 positions match TRBD2. The germline V gene has CDR1 SNHLY and CDR2 FYNNEI. This CDR3 has 15 residues. Trimming at V came to 6 bases and at J to 4 bases, leaving 7 bases not matched to a gene. The CDR3 DNA reads as TGTGCCAGCAGGGGGACTAGCGATACCCCAGATACGCAGTATTTT. Translation gives CASRGTSDTPDTQYF.

The gene calls are TRBV4-1 and TRBJ2-5; 10 bases are a match to TRBD1. This CDR3 is built from 16 residues. With V trimmed by 2 bases and J by 5 bases, 8 bases remained unmatched. Germline V CDR1 and CDR2: MGHRA, YSYEKL. The CDR3 DNA sequence: TGCGCCAGCAGCCAACCGACAGGGGGCGGTTGGGAGACCCAGTACTTC. This translates into CASSQPTGGGWETQYF.

The CDR3, as DNA: TGCGCCAGCAGCCCACTCCCTCGACTAGCGGGAGGGAGCTACGAGCAGTACTTC. It encodes CASSPLPRLAGGSYEQYF. The chain joins TRBV10-2 to TRBJ2-7; TRBD2 matches at 14 bases. V dropped 6 bases and J dropped 3; count of bases not matched to a gene: 13. This CDR3 is built from 18 residues. CDR1 is WSHSY, CDR2 SAAADI, per germline.

This chain uses TRBV13 with TRBJ1-1, with D uncertain. The V gene's germline CDR1 is PRHDT and CDR2 FYEKMQ (reference sequence). V was shortened by 2 bases and J by 4 bases, with 8 bases between the two germline ends. This CDR3 has 13 residues. The CDR3 loop reads CASSLRRSTEAFF. CDR3 DNA: TGTGCCAGCAGCTTAAGGCGGTCCACTGAAGCTTTCTTT.

The V call is TRBV14, the J call TRBJ2-7; D unclear. V was cut by 2 bases and J by 0 bases, with 14 bases left in between. Germline V gene data show CDR1 as SGHDN and CDR2 as FVKESK. CDR3 length: 16 amino acids. CDR3 sequence: CASSQRYLTRSYEQYF. CDR3 in DNA: TGTGCCAGCAGCCAACGGTACCTAACCCGCTCCTACGAGCAGTACTTC. The whole variable domain, remainder taken from reference TRBV14 and TRBJ2-7, is EAGVTQFPSHSVIEKGQTVTLRCDPISGHDNLYWYRRVMGKEIKFLLHFVKESKQDESGMPNNRFLAERTGGTYSTLKVQPAELEDSGVYFCASSQRYLTRSYEQYFGPGTRLTVT.

There are a few counts of this clone. V gene TRBV7-2 combines with J gene TRBJ2-7, with 9 bases that match TRBD2. CDR1 is SGHTA, CDR2 FQGNSA, per germline. CDR3 length equals 16 residues. V trimming: 0 bases; J trimming: 1 base; junction bases outside the gene matches: 4. CDR3 in amino acids: CASSLAVAGDSYEQYF. CDR3 DNA sequence: TGTGCCAGCAGCTTAGCCGTAGCGGGAGATTCCTACGAGCAGTACTTC.

This clone was found a few times. The chain combines TRBV5-1 with TRBJ1-3; TRBD1 aligns across 7 bases. This CDR3 is built from 16 residues. Trimming took 1 base from V and 0 from J; bases not matched to a gene: 4. Germline V gene lookup returns CDR1 SGHRS and CDR2 YFSETQ. The CDR3 is CASSLKGQSSGNTIYF. CDR3 in DNA: TGCGCCAGCAGCTTGAAGGGACAGAGCTCTGGAAACACCATATATTTT.

The rearrangement uses TRBV4-2 and TRBJ2-1, with 13 bases matching TRBD2. The ends lost 0 bases at V and 10 bases at J; junction bases unmatched: 6. CDR1 LGHNA and CDR2 YNFKEQ come from the germline V gene. This CDR3 has 16 amino acids. Written as DNA, the CDR3 is TGTGCCAGCAGCCAAGAGGGTACTAGCGGGAGGGAGGAGCAGTTCTTC. Translation: CASSQEGTSGREEQFF.

The genes are TRBV11-2 and TRBJ2-1; TRBD2 matches at 8 bases. J lost 7 bases, V lost 5 bases, and 13 bases had no gene match. In germline, CDR1 is SGHAT, CDR2 FQNNGV. This CDR3 has 16 residues. CDR3 sequence: CASSIFPGGPWNEQFF. As DNA, the CDR3 is TGTGCCAGCAGCATCTTCCCGGGAGGGCCTTGGAATGAGCAGTTCTTC.

The chain combines TRBV10-3 with TRBJ1-2, with D perhaps matching TRBD1 (6 bases). Germline values: CDR1 ENHRY, CDR2 SYGVKD. This CDR3 is 17 amino acids long. V was clipped by 8 bases and J by 4 bases, with 26 bases between them. CDR3 DNA: TGTGCCATCGGGCCTTTAAATGGGCCGACAGGCCCCTATGGCTACACCTTC. It encodes CAIGPLNGPTGPYGYTF.

This rearrangement joins TRBV28 to TRBJ2-2; the match to TRBD1 covers 9 bases. Germline-derived CDR1 and CDR2 are MDHEN and SYDVKM. V shed 6 bases and J 7 bases; nucleotides not matched to a gene: 6. The CDR3 runs to 14 residues. The chain's CDR3 is CASRRTGVSGELFF. The CDR3 coding sequence is TGTGCCAGCAGAAGGACAGGGGTGAGCGGGGAGCTGTTTTTT.

The chain combines TRBV7-9 with TRBJ2-2, with D maybe TRBD2 (7 bases). V lost 5 bases to trimming and J lost 5 bases, with 12 bases between them. The germline V gene has CDR1 SEHNR and CDR2 FQNEAQ (reference sequence). The CDR3 covers 14 residues. CDR3 sequence: CASSQGRGTGELFF. CDR3 DNA sequence: TGTGCCAGCAGCCAGGGGAGGGGGACCGGGGAGCTGTTTTTT.

This chain connects TRBV4-1 to TRBJ2-4, with TRBD2 identical over 14 bases. This CDR3 is built from 18 residues. Germline CDR1 is MGHRA and CDR2 is YSYEKL. V shed 3 bases and J 8 bases; nucleotides not matched to a gene: 12. The DNA of the CDR3 is TGCGCCAGCAGCCAGTCCCGACTAGCGGGAGGGCCTGGGTACATTCAGTACTTC. Translation gives CASSQSRLAGGPGYIQYF.

This clone was detected a few times. The chain joins TRBV7-2 to TRBJ2-5; 7 bases agree with TRBD2. V dropped 1 base and J dropped 4; count of bases not matched to a gene: 9. This CDR3 region has 16 residues. CDR1 and CDR2 from the germline V gene are SGHTA and FQGNSA. The CDR3: CASSLVGPGGSETQYF. The CDR3 coding sequence is TGTGCCAGCAGCTTAGTTGGACCGGGAGGTTCAGAGACCCAGTACTTC.

The chain is built from TRBV30 and TRBJ2-7, with D possibly TRBD2 on 6 matching bases. CDR1 and CDR2 (germline): GTSNPN, SVGIG (reference sequence). The CDR3 is 13 amino acids. V dropped 1 base and J dropped 0 bases, with 7 bases sitting between them. The CDR3 region is CAWSETSSYEQYF. DNA of the CDR3: TGTGCCTGGAGTGAGACTAGCTCCTACGAGCAGTACTTC.

This chain joins TRBV11-2 and TRBJ2-2, with TRBD2 matching 8 bases. The V gene end was trimmed by 1 base and the J gene end by 3 bases; junction bases not matched to a gene: 4. The V gene's germline CDR1 is SGHAT and CDR2 FQNNGV. The CDR3 is 16 residues long. The CDR3 DNA is TGTGCCAGCAGCTTAGCCCGGGAGGGTTACACCGGGGAGCTGTTTTTT. Its protein is CASSLAREGYTGELFF.

This sequence joins TRBV6-5 and TRBJ2-2, with 9 positions matching TRBD2. V dropped 4 bases and J dropped 7; count of bases not matched to a gene: 7. Germline CDR1 reads MNHEY; CDR2 reads SVGAGI. The CDR3 extends over 15 amino acids. The CDR3 DNA is TGTGCCAGCAGTTTAAATAGCGGGAGAAACGGGGAGCTGTTTTTT. It encodes CASSLNSGRNGELFF.